This paragraph reports one T cell receptor beta chain. Its antigen is undetermined. Without exception, sorted populations had purity beyond 95%. CDR3 length equals 16 residues. Per germline, CDR1 MNHNY and CDR2 SVGAGI (reference sequence). V lost 4 bases and J lost 6; bases outside the gene matches: 8. The data were obtained in a study of beta chain features in type 1 diabetes. The whole isolated RNA underwent reverse transcription, so sequencing captured expressed TCRB transcripts. The protocol was immunoSEQ multiplex PCR, while the TCRdb copy is restricted to in-frame clones and leaves out a portion. Of 300,000 or so clones detected, 14% appear once; the ten largest clones hold over 0.015%. The study, taken as a whole, reports: HLA influence on TCRB rearrangement stayed unresolved here. Possibly, sequencing cDNA over-represented cells that had high TCR expression levels. Patients with Type 1 diabetes showed moderately but significantly shorter TCRB CDR3s in all four CD4+ subsets. Type 1 diabetes patients had fewer VDJ junction insertions and more deletions.

Material: naive CD4+ T cells from blood. V and J are TRBV6-6 and TRBJ2-2; 10 bases agree with TRBD2. The TCR comes from a man aged 25 to 45 with type 1 diabetes. CDR3 residues: CASSFPPGTSAGELFF. The CDR3, as DNA: TGTGCCAGCAGTTTTCCCCCCGGGACTAGCGCCGGGGAGCTGTTTTTT.